The source of this T cell receptor (beta chain) is a study of T-cell memory formation after mild COVID-19. This clonotype appeared many times. The target antigen is unknown. General study findings and limits: Some responding clones appeared in pre-infection memory, suggesting cross-reactive memory joined.

Trimming removed 3 bases from V and 4 bases from J; junction bases left unmatched: 6. CDR1 is SGHDT and CDR2 is YYEEEE in the germline V gene. There are 15 residues in the CDR3. Barcoded TCR alpha and TCR beta cDNA libraries with UMIs came from 5'RACE using constant-segment primers. TCRdb reprocessed the 5' RACE reads with MiXCR, giving one entry per CDR3 protein. In the table there are hundreds of thousands of distinct CDR3 sequences, roughly an eighth of which are singletons. The J gene is TRBJ2-7, the V gene TRBV5-6; 11 bases align to TRBD2. This TCR derives from a man between 18 and 35 years old who had mild COVID-19 (a few samples of this study predate the infection). Cell type and time point are not known. Sequenced material: PBMCs or a T cell subset sorted from them (not recorded which). CDR3 nucleotide sequence: TGTGCCAGCAGCTCGCCGACTAGCGGGGTTTACGAGCAGTACTTC. It is translated as CASSSPTSGVYEQYF.